These 2 T cell receptor beta chains share one sample of origin, sequenced in a study of beta chain features in type 1 diabetes (dated 2018 in TCRdb). The receptor library was made with the immunoSEQ multiplex PCR assay. The entire amount of isolated RNA was reverse transcribed using the High Capacity cDNA Reverse Transcription Kit, so the sequenced TCRB transcripts were expressed ones. TCRdb holds this immuneACCESS table with in-frame rearrangements only. Some clones are missing; in checked studies, unresolved V genes explain under half, and the rest has no known cause. The sample yields approximately 170,000 clones; around 8% were counted once. The ten largest account for roughly 1% of the sample. What these receptors recognize is not known. Study-wide conclusions, independent of this receptor: A moderate but significant shortening of TCRB CDR3 length was observed in type 1 diabetes patients in all four CD4+ subsets.

Sequencing was performed on central memory CD4+ T cells from blood. The receptor set was obtained from a woman between 40 and 50 years old with type 1 diabetes.

This clone was found a few times. V gene TRBV6-4 combines with J gene TRBJ2-5, with TRBD2 identical over 10 bases. J gave up 2 bases and V 9 bases, and 3 bases lay outside the gene matches. Germline CDR1 is MRHNA and CDR2 is SNTAGT. The CDR3 totals 13 residues. In DNA form, the CDR3 reads TGTGCCAGGGGACTAGCGCAACAAGAGACCCAGTACTTC. As protein: CARGLAQQETQYF.

This clone came up many times. The chain recombines TRBV5-6 with TRBJ1-4; 7 bases fit TRBD1. V shed 0 bases, J shed 8 bases, and the junction held 10 bases outside the gene matches. The CDR3 spans 16 residues. Germline CDR1 is SGHDT and CDR2 is YYEEEE. CDR3 protein: CASSLGSRGQGEKLFF. In DNA, the CDR3 is TGTGCCAGCAGCTTGGGGTCGAGGGGGCAAGGAGAAAAACTGTTTTTT.